This T cell receptor beta chain comes out of a study of cytomegalovirus exposure and HLA in healthy donors. Trimming removed 2 bases from V and 1 base from J, with 12 bases in between. Germline-derived CDR1 and CDR2 are MNHEY and SVGAGI. The CDR3 is made up of 15 amino acids. The data were produced by immunoSEQ multiplex PCR, yet TCRdb's version contains in-frame clones alone and is incomplete. The sample lists around 300,000 clones; approximately 83% were seen once. Separate from the roughly 700-subject first cohort, the approximately 120-subject validation cohort was the one that the donors belonged to. Turning to this clone: Its cognate antigen is unknown.

Findings and caveats of the study: Among TCR sequences, most were rare, though some public TCRs appeared in many donors. It was approximately 170 TCR beta chains that were listed as cytomegalovirus-associated.

Sequenced material: PBMCs. The J gene is TRBJ2-7, the V gene TRBV6-5, with D possibly TRBD2 on 5 matching bases. This TCR derives from a woman between 18 and 29 years old in good health and CMV-seronegative. The CDR3 sequence is CASSYSGVPSYEQYF. Here the CDR3 DNA reads TGTGCCAGCAGTTACAGCGGAGTCCCATCCTACGAGCAGTACTTC.